This TCR beta chain was recovered during a study of control samples from healthy donors and cancer patients. Libraries were prepared by immunoSEQ multiplex PCR; TCRdb keeps only in-frame clonotypes and omits some of them. This sample has under 200,000 clones; 85% to 95% occur once, and the top ten carry roughly 4.3%. The receptor was derived from a woman between 55 and 75 years old in good health. The specimen sequenced was blood.

This CDR3 is CASSQGANTEAFF. The CDR3 nucleotides read TGTGCCAGCAGCCAAGGTGCTAACACTGAAGCTTTCTTT. This chain joins TRBV7-6 and TRBJ1-1, with unresolved D. Trimming shortened V by 5 bases and J by 2 bases, and 9 bases separated the two germline ends. Looked up from germline, CDR1 is SGHVS and CDR2 is FNYEAQ. This CDR3 has 13 amino acids.